This T cell receptor (beta chain) was captured by sequencing in a study of identical twins (dated by TCRdb to about 2016). About the investigation overall: To test whether fetal clonotypes persist, the study used deep sequencing on TCR alpha and beta repertoires from monozygotic twins, unrelated adults of various ages, and cord blood. To rule out contamination, the twin experiments were replicated at different times with different library preparation protocols. The paper's findings and limits, for the study overall: Compared with coincidental sharing between unrelated individuals, out-of-frame TCR alpha sequences shared between twins had an excess of sequences with low generation probability. Zero-insertion analyses could be partly confounded by invariant T cells such as MAIT and iNKT, though diverse VJ usage argued against such confounding for most clonotypes. Out-of-frame TCR alpha sharing in monozygotic twins was systematically underestimated by recombination models, whereas sharing between unrelated individuals was in agreement with the recombination models. Because the same donors could not be followed over many years, the conclusions depended on cross-sectional statistical analysis. Excess twin sharing in beta out-of-frame sequences was weaker because fewer shared sequences lowered the signal-to-noise ratio. Abundant cord blood beta clonotypes carried fewer insertions; young adult naive repertoires showed a weaker similar trend, while memory repertoires showed none.

As regards this clonotype: The antigen it binds to is not known. One base away there is no much larger clone; base qualities are not given.

All donors were healthy Caucasians. Three pairs of female monozygotic twins, all aged roughly 18 to 29 years, made up the twin cohort. Positive isolation kits from Invitrogen were used to isolate CD4+ and CD8+ T cell populations. Trimming costs V 1 base and J 2 bases, and their ends lie 10 bases apart. There are 15 amino acids in the CDR3, from cysteine to phenylalanine inclusive. Only the CDR3 DNA is retained, 45 bases long and in frame from the first base. CDR1 is given as SGHAT and CDR2 as FQNNGV, both from the germline V gene. To prepare the library, 5' RACE was applied. The instrument given in TCRdb is Illumina HiSeq 2000. Template switching introduced a universal primer binding site; the final cDNA contained a unique molecular identifier, enabling accurate counting of TCR cDNA molecules. First-strand cDNA for TCR alpha and beta chains was synthesized from specific primers in the conserved constant-segment region. To control for contamination, every cDNA library was double barcoded, receiving both a SMART-Mk sample barcode and Illumina barcodes. TruSeq adapter sequences and Illumina sample barcodes were added in two successive PCR steps. The TCR alpha and beta cDNA libraries were sequenced on the Illumina HiSeq platform using custom primers. Processing in the source paper ran as follows. Unique molecular identifiers were extracted from raw reads with MiGEC, and CDR3 positions were determined with MiXCR. For each individual, recombination models were inferred using an EM algorithm with the repgenHMM and IGoR tools. Shared clonotype analysis was performed with the tcR package in R, normalizing sharing by the product of cloneset sizes. To study raw recombination free of thymic and clonal selection effects, out-of-frame nonproductive sequences were analyzed. TCRdb reanalyzed the raw reads on its own, using fastp at Q25 for trimming and MiXCR for clone calling, and kept in-frame beta chains. Merged by CDR3 protein, the rows form single entries marked with the most common genes and DNA. Clone size and V and J calls follow TCRdb, not the original study. The sample table shows hundreds of thousands of distinct CDR3 sequences, and roughly a quarter are seen once. In total, the top ten clones hold 2.9% of the sample.

These data also formed part of another study, on T cells expressing NK-cell markers. The second study's paper adds: In sorted CD3+CD56+NKG2C+, CD3+CD56+NKG2C- and CD3+CD56-NKG2C+ T-cell subsets from 7 or 8 donors, TCR beta-chain repertoires were profiled. Among the eight sequenced donors, only one was HCMV-seronegative, while the other seven were HCMV-seropositive. In several experiments an anti-gammadeltaTCR antibody was added to restrict sorting to alphabetaTCR-expressing T cells. In six donors, the dominant CD3+CD56+NKG2C+ clonotypes ranked among the top 10 CD8+ clonotypes, making up about 1.0-7.5% of CD8+ T cells. Those dominant clonotypes were again the most abundant among CD3+CD56-NKG2C+ cells in a handful of donors, at about 25-60.1%. Whether the expanded NKG2C-expressing T cell clones were specific for HCMV antigens remained unclear. The eight sequenced donors were randomly selected healthy volunteers, three men and five women. To determine HCMV serostatus, a commercial ELISA kit was used to detect HCMV-specific IgG in serum. MIGEC was used to demultiplex reads and group the reads by UMI, and MiTCR was used to assemble and quantify clonotypes. To exclude erroneous sequences, only TCR cDNA sequences supported by at least two reads were retained. The tcR package was used for downstream repertoire analysis, with clonotypes matched between fractions based on CDR3 nucleotide sequence plus V segment. VDJmatch was used to annotate antigen specificity against VDJdb, with one amino acid substitution allowed in CDR3.

Sequencing input: CD4+ T cells sorted from blood. This sequence uses TRBV11-2 and TRBJ2-3; TRBD2 might be the D gene, on 5 matching bases. The TCR was taken from a woman aged 18-35 years in good health. The CDR3 loop reads CASSLVPGTTDTQYF. The DNA reads as follows: TGTGCCAGCAGCTTAGTTCCGGGAACCACAGATACGCAGTATTTT.